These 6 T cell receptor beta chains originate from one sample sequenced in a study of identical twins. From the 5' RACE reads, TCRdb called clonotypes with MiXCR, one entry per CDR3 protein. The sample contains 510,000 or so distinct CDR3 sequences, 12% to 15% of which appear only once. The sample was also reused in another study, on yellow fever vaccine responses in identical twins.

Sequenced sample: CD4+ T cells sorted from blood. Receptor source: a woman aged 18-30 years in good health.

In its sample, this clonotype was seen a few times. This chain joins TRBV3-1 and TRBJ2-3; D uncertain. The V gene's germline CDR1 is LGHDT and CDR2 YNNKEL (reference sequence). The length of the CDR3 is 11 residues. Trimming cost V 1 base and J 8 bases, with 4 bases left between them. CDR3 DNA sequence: TGTGCCAGCAGCCAAGTAGGTACGCAGTATTTT. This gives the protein CASSQVGTQYF.

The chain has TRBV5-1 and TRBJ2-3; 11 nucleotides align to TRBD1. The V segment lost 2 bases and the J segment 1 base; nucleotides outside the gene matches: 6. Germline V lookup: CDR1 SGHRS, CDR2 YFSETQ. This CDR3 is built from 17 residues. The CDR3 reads CASSLEGQGVRTDTQYF. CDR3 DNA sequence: TGCGCCAGCAGCTTAGAGGGACAGGGGGTGCGCACAGATACGCAGTATTTT.

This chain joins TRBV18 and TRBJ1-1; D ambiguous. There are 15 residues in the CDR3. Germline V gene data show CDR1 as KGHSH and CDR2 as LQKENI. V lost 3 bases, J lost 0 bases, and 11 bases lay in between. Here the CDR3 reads CASSPSQTMNTEAFF. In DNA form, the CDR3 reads TGTGCCAGCTCACCCTCACAGACGATGAACACTGAAGCTTTCTTT. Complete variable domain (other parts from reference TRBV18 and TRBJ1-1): NAGVMQNPRHLVRRRGQEARLRCSPMKGHSHVYWYRQLPEEGLKFMVYLQKENIIDESGMPKERFSAEFPKEGPSILRIQQVVRGDSAAYFCASSPSQTMNTEAFFGQGTRLTVV.

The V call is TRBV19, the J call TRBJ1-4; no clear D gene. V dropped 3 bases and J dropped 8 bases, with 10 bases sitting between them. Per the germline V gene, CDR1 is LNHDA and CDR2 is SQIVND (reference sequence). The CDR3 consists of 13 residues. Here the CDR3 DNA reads TGTGCCAGTAGTATCTACAACCCAGAAAAACTGTTTTTT. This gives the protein CASSIYNPEKLFF.

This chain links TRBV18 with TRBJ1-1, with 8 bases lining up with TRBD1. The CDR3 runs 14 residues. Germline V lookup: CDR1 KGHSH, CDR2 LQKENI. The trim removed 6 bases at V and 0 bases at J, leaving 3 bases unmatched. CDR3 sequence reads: CASSGQALNTEAFF. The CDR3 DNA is TGTGCCAGCTCGGGACAGGCCCTGAACACTGAAGCTTTCTTT.

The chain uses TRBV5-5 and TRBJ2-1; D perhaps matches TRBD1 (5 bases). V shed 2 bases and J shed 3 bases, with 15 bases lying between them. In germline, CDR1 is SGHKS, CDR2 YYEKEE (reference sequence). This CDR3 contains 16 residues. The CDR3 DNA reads TGTGCCAGCAGCTTACAGGTCCTATCAAACTACAATGAGCAGTTCTTC. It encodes CASSLQVLSNYNEQFF.